A selection of T cell receptor beta chains follows, all from one sample in a study of beta chain features in type 1 diabetes. Generated by immunoSEQ multiplex PCR, the TCRdb table keeps only in-frame clones and is missing some. The sample contains 640,000 or so clones, around 15% of which appear only once. Sequences were obtained from naive CD4+ T cells from blood. The receptors were gathered from a man in his late teens or twenties with type 1 diabetes. Both conserved end residues are part of each CDR3. The D gene is left open where the match is weak. Clone size is shown for a subset of rows, as once, few, many or a class of expanded clone.

clone size,J gene,D gene,V gene,CDR3 DNA,CDR3 protein
.,TRBJ2-5,TRBD1,TRBV11-2,TGTGCCAGCAGCCTCCGCGACAGGGTAGAGACCCAGTACTTC,CASSLRDRVETQYF
.,TRBJ1-6,.,TRBV25-1,TGTGCCAGCGTAAGAGGGAATTCACCCCTCCACTTT,CASVRGNSPLHF
few,TRBJ2-3,.,TRBV10-3,TGTGCCATCGGATTAGGAGGTACGCAGTATTTT,CAIGLGGTQYF
few,TRBJ2-5,TRBD1,TRBV2,TGTGCCAGCAGTGACGCCGACAGGGGGTGGGAGACCCAGTACTTC,CASSDADRGWETQYF
few,TRBJ1-6,TRBD1,TRBV19,TGTGCCAGTAGCTTGACAGGGTGGGGTTCACCCCTCCACTTT,CASSLTGWGSPLHF
.,TRBJ2-5,TRBD2,TRBV15,TGTGCCACCAGCAGAGATCGCGGGGGGGCCCAAGAGACCCAGTACTTC,CATSRDRGGAQETQYF
few,TRBJ1-2,.,TRBV6-6,TGTGCCAGCAGTTCCCAGGACTATGGCTACACCTTC,CASSSQDYGYTF
.,TRBJ2-3,.,TRBV12-5,TGTGCTAGTGGTATCCTCGGTCGAGCTTCCTTTAGCACAGATACGCAGTATTTT,CASGILGRASFSTDTQYF
few,TRBJ1-1,.,TRBV9,TGTGCCAGCAGCGTAGTGGCGAGCGGCACTGAAGCTTTCTTT,CASSVVASGTEAFF
few,TRBJ2-2,.,TRBV6-5,TGTGCCAGCAGCCTTTCGACCGGGGAGCTGTTTTTT,CASSLSTGELFF
few,TRBJ1-5,.,TRBV4-2,TGTGCCAGCAGCCAAGATTCAACACGGCCGGATCAGCCCCAGCATTTT,CASSQDSTRPDQPQHF
.,TRBJ1-2,.,TRBV2,TGTGCCAGCAGTGAGTCAGGGGGCTACACCTTC,CASSESGGYTF
few,TRBJ2-3,.,TRBV29-1,TGCAGCGTTGGTAGGGACCATGATGATACGCAGTATTTT,CSVGRDHDDTQYF
few,TRBJ1-3,.,TRBV29-1,TGCAGCGTGGACGGGACGGACTCTGGAAACACCATATATTTT,CSVDGTDSGNTIYF
.,TRBJ1-2,.,TRBV6-4,TGTGCCCGACGGTGGGGCTATGGCTACACCTTC,CARRWGYGYTF
few,TRBJ1-5,.,TRBV27,TGTGCCAGCGGCAGGGGAATCGGCAATCAGCCCCAGCATTTT,CASGRGIGNQPQHF
few,TRBJ2-7,TRBD1,TRBV10-3,TGTGCCATCAGTGGGGACAGTTCTGCCGAGCAGTACTTC,CAISGDSSAEQYF
.,TRBJ1-1,TRBD1,TRBV15,TGTGCCACCCAGACCATGACAGGGACCACTGAAGCTTTCTTT,CATQTMTGTTEAFF
.,TRBJ2-1,TRBD1,TRBV6-6,TGTGCCAGCAGTTACTCCTTGGTACAGGGGGCGAATGAGCAGTTCTTC,CASSYSLVQGANEQFF
.,TRBJ1-6,.,TRBV4-1,TGCGCCAGCAGCCAAGAGGTTAAGGGATCACCCCTCCACTTT,CASSQEVKGSPLHF
few,TRBJ2-1,TRBD1,TRBV28,TGTGCCACCCACACGGGACAGAATTTATACAATGAGCAGTTCTTC,CATHTGQNLYNEQFF
.,TRBJ2-2,TRBD1,TRBV5-1,TGCGCCAGCAGCCCTGGGACAGGGGAGAACACCGGGGAGCTGTTTTTT,CASSPGTGENTGELFF
.,TRBJ1-5,TRBD1,TRBV10-3,TGTGCCATCGGGACAGAGGGCCAGCCCCAGCATTTT,CAIGTEGQPQHF
.,TRBJ1-1,.,TRBV9,TGTGCCAGCAGCGCGGGACTTCCCAAGACTGAAGCTTTCTTT,CASSAGLPKTEAFF
few,TRBJ1-4,.,TRBV27,TGTGCCAGCAGTCCAAACTTGGGGGGCAGTGAAAAACTGTTTTTT,CASSPNLGGSEKLFF
.,TRBJ2-7,.,TRBV6-1,TGTGCCAGCAAAGGGCCAGGACTATACGAGCAGTACTTC,CASKGPGLYEQYF